Listed here are 21 T cell receptor beta chains from one sample, sequenced in a study of T cell repertoires in cytomegalovirus infection. Their recognized antigens are unknown. TCRdb ran MiXCR on the reads and lists one entry per CDR3 protein. Counted here are 650,000 to 900,000 distinct CDR3 sequences, 32% occurring once; the ten biggest clones make up around 12%. The input for sequencing was cultured CD8+ T cells from PBMCs, taken from culture after CMV antigen stimulation. The receptors shown here come from a human donor in good health (CMV status not recorded). Some clones in this sample may be carry-over from other donors' samples.

The chain carries TRBV6-5 and TRBJ2-5; tentative D call: TRBD2 (5 bases). V lost 2 bases and J lost 9, with 19 bases in between. The CDR3 loop spans 15 amino acids. Germline V lookup: CDR1 MNHEY, CDR2 SVGAGI. CDR3 sequence (DNA): TGTGCCAGCAGTTACCGGGCTAGCCCCGTATGGGCCCAGTACTTC. Its protein is CASSYRASPVWAQYF.

This clonotype was counted at least ten times. The J gene is TRBJ2-1, the V gene TRBV7-4; 7 nucleotides align to TRBD2. The CDR3 totals 18 residues. Trimming cost V 3 bases and J 2 bases; bases outside gene matches: 13. Germline assignment: CDR1 SGHVT and CDR2 SQSDAQ. The CDR3 DNA reads TGTGCCAGCAGCTTGAGTGAAGCGGGATCGCCGACCTACAATGAGCAGTTCTTC. It is translated as CASSLSEAGSPTYNEQFF.

The CDR3 region is CASSGPGQEGIGYTF. The CDR3 nucleotides are TGCGCCAGCAGCGGGCCCGGACAGGAAGGTATCGGCTACACCTTC. J is TRBJ1-2 and V is TRBV5-1, with 7 bases identical to TRBD1. Per the germline V gene, CDR1 is SGHRS and CDR2 is YFSETQ. This CDR3 is 15 amino acids long. V lost 4 bases to trimming and J lost 8 bases; unmatched junction nucleotides: 14.

This chain links TRBV24-1 with TRBJ2-5; 8 positions match TRBD2. Germline CDR1 is KGHDR and CDR2 is SFDVKD. Trimming took 3 bases from V and 5 from J; bases not matched to a gene: 4. The CDR3 covers 14 residues. CDR3 protein: CATSDTRGDETQYF. DNA for the CDR3: TGTGCCACCAGTGATACGCGGGGGGACGAGACCCAGTACTTC.

In this sample, this clonotype turned up many times. The chain couples TRBV7-8 to TRBJ1-1; 7 bases are shared with TRBD1. This CDR3 is built from 16 residues. J was trimmed by 1 base and V by 5 bases; bases with no gene match: 10. Germline CDR1 SGHVS, CDR2 FQNEAQ. CDR3 nucleotide sequence: TGTGCCAGCAGCACCGCTTCACAGGGGTCGAACACTGAAGCTTTCTTT. This gives the protein CASSTASQGSNTEAFF.

This clonotype was detected many times. The chain links TRBV7-2 to TRBJ2-5; D possibly corresponds to TRBD1 (6 bases). This CDR3 contains 15 residues. The ends were cut back, 1 base at V and 3 bases at J, with 12 bases in the middle. Per the germline V gene, CDR1 is SGHTA and CDR2 is FQGNSA. CDR3 sequence: CASSLGYRDEETQYF. The CDR3 DNA reads TGTGCCAGCAGCTTAGGGTACAGGGACGAAGAGACCCAGTACTTC.

A few counts support this clonotype. The CDR3, as DNA: TGCAGTGCTAGAGATCCGAGGCTGTATGGCTACACCTTC. This gives the protein CSARDPRLYGYTF. This rearrangement joins TRBV20-1 to TRBJ1-2; the D is unclear. The CDR3 sequence is 13 residues long. V dropped 0 bases and J dropped 5 bases, with 10 bases sitting between them. Germline-derived CDR1 and CDR2 are DFQATT and SNEGSKA (reference sequence).

The gene calls are TRBV15 and TRBJ1-2; no reliable D call. There are 15 residues in the CDR3. V was trimmed by 7 bases and J by 4 bases, leaving 19 bases between them. Germline V gene data show CDR1 as LNHNV and CDR2 as YYDKDF (reference sequence). CDR3 DNA sequence: TGTGCCACCATCAAACTGGACTCGGGATCCTATGGCTACACCTTC. It translates to CATIKLDSGSYGYTF.

This clonotype was seen only a few times. The rearrangement links TRBV5-1 to TRBJ2-2; D call uncertain. The ends were cut back, 0 bases at V and 0 bases at J, with 6 bases in the middle. Germline V gene sequence: CDR1 SGHRS, CDR2 YFSETQ. The length of the CDR3 is 15 residues. In DNA form, the CDR3 reads TGCGCCAGCAGCTTGGAAAGAGCGAACACCGGGGAGCTGTTTTTT. Translation gives CASSLERANTGELFF.

Comment on this clonotype: A much larger clone sits a single nucleotide away, making a read error possible. The CDR3 loop reads CVSLMTENTEAFF. The CDR3 nucleotides read TGTGTCAGCCTAATGACAGAGAACACTGAAGCTTTCTTT. The rearrangement joins TRBV7-2 to TRBJ1-1, with D possibly being TRBD1 (5 bases). In germline, CDR1 is SGHTA, CDR2 FQGNSA. There are 13 residues in the CDR3.

This clonotype was recorded a few times. The chain carries TRBV6-5 and TRBJ1-1; D is perhaps TRBD1 (6 bases). CDR1 and CDR2 (germline): MNHEY, SVGAGI. The length of the CDR3 is 15 residues. V gave up 0 bases and J gave up 1 base, with 9 bases separating them. The CDR3, as DNA: TGTGCCAGCAGTTACTCCCTACAGGGGAACACTGAAGCTTTCTTT. The encoded protein is CASSYSLQGNTEAFF.

In nucleotides, the CDR3 is TGCAGTGCTCTCGCGGGGGTTGGCCCCCCTGGGAGCCTCACAGATACGCAGTATTTT. Amino acids: CSALAGVGPPGSLTDTQYF. J is TRBJ2-3 and V is TRBV20-1; 7 nucleotides align to TRBD2. V lost 5 bases to trimming and J lost 2 bases; unmatched junction nucleotides: 22. The CDR3 extends over 19 amino acids. Looked up from germline, CDR1 is DFQATT and CDR2 is SNEGSKA (reference sequence).

This clonotype showed up just a few times. This rearrangement joins TRBV5-4 to TRBJ2-2; TRBD1 matches 12 bases. Germline CDR1 SGHNT, CDR2 YYREEE (reference sequence). The CDR3 runs to 18 residues. With 4 bases clipped from V and 1 base from J, the junction kept 8 bases outside the gene matches. The CDR3 coding sequence is TGTGCCAGCAGCCCCAGGGACAGGGGGCCTTGGAACACCGGGGAGCTGTTTTTT. Translating gives CASSPRDRGPWNTGELFF.

The chain employs TRBV24-1 and TRBJ2-5; perhaps D is TRBD1 or TRBD2 (5 bases each). Germline CDR1 reads KGHDR; CDR2 reads SFDVKD. The CDR3 has 12 residues. The V gene lost 4 bases and the J gene lost 5 bases, with 7 bases spanning the gap. The CDR3: CATSEGEETQYF. CDR3 nucleotides: TGTGCCACCAGTGAAGGGGAGGAGACCCAGTACTTC.

The chain links TRBV7-2 to TRBJ2-3; 7 bases line up with TRBD2. Trimming took 7 bases from V and 1 from J; bases not matched to a gene: 5. This CDR3 has 14 residues. Germline assignment: CDR1 SGHTA and CDR2 FQGNSA. This chain's CDR3 is CASNWAGGTDTQYF. CDR3 in DNA: TGTGCCAGCAACTGGGCGGGGGGCACAGATACGCAGTATTTT.

This clonotype was seen only a few times. The chain carries TRBV28 and TRBJ2-3, with a weak D call TRBD1 (5 bases). CDR1 and CDR2 from the germline V gene are MDHEN and SYDVKM. The CDR3 is 16 residues long. V gave up 5 bases and J gave up 4 bases, with 19 bases separating them. As DNA, the CDR3 is TGTGCCAGCAGTCTCCCTAGGGCAGGGTTTGCAGATACGCAGTATTTT. It codes for CASSLPRAGFADTQYF.

The CDR3 here is CASSYPGAESMNTEAFF. CDR3 nucleotides: TGTGCCAGCAGTTACCCCGGGGCAGAGAGCATGAACACTGAAGCTTTCTTT. The gene calls are TRBV6-2 or TRBV6-3 and TRBJ1-1; a possible D gene is TRBD1 (5 bases). There are 17 residues in the CDR3. The germline gives CDR1 MNHEY, CDR2 SVGEGT. Trimming took 2 bases from V and 0 from J, leaving 16 bases between them.

This rearrangement joins TRBV6-5 to TRBJ2-3; a weak D match, TRBD2 (5 bases). V shed 7 bases and J shed 2 bases, with 13 bases lying between them. Germline CDR1 reads MNHEY; CDR2 reads SVGAGI. There are 14 residues in the CDR3. CDR3 nucleotide sequence: TGTGCCAGCACTCGGCCGGGAAACACAGATACGCAGTATTTT. Translated, it gives CASTRPGNTDTQYF.

V gene TRBV29-1 combines with J gene TRBJ2-7; the D gene is possibly TRBD1 (6 bases). Trimming pared 8 bases from V and 2 bases from J, leaving 16 bases between. The CDR3 is 13 amino acids. Germline CDR1 and CDR2: SQVTM and ANQGSEA. The CDR3 DNA reads as TGCAGCATTACAGGGACCAGACCCTACGAGCAGTACTTC. Its translation: CSITGTRPYEQYF.

The rearrangement links TRBV14 to TRBJ2-3, with D perhaps matching TRBD2 (7 bases). Trimming cost V 3 bases and J 8 bases, with 24 bases left between them. The CDR3 consists of 17 residues. Germline loops: CDR1 SGHDN, CDR2 FVKESK. DNA for the CDR3: TGTGCCAGCAGCCATGGTCCGGCGGGGGCGCTTCAAGGTACGCAGTATTTT. Its translation: CASSHGPAGALQGTQYF.

A few counts support this clonotype. This chain connects TRBV6-1 to TRBJ2-7; D call uncertain. The germline V and J ends were trimmed by 6 bases and 7 bases, with 7 bases remaining between them. Germline loops: CDR1 MNHNS, CDR2 SASEGT. The CDR3 has 10 amino acids. The CDR3 region is CASSSWEQYF. The CDR3 DNA reads TGTGCCAGCAGCAGCTGGGAGCAGTACTTC.